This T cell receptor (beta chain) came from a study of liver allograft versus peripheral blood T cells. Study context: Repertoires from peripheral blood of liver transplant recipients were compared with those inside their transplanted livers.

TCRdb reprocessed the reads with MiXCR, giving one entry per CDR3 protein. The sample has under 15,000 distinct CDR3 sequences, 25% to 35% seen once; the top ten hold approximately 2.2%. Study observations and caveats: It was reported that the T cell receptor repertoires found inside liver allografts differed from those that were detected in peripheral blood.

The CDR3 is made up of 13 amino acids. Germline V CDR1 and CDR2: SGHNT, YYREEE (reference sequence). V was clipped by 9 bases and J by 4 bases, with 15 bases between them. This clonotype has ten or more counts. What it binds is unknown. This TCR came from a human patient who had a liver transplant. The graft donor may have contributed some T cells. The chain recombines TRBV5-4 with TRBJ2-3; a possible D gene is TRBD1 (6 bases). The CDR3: CAILAQGADTQYF. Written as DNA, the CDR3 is TGTGCCATCTTAGCACAGGGCGCAGATACGCAGTATTTT.